This is a list of T cell receptor beta chains from one sample in a study of T cell responses to AZD1222 COVID-19 vaccine. Profiling relied on immunoSEQ multiplex PCR, and the TCRdb table lists in-frame clones only, not all of them. The sample includes about 99,000 clones, about 89% of them seen just once. The sequencing here drew on peripheral blood, taken 28 days after the second dose of the MenACWY control vaccine. The source is an adult who received the MenACWY meningococcal vaccine as a control. The conserved cysteine and the conserved F or W are not part of the CDR3 here. Each record gives: V gene, J gene, CDR3 protein.

>TRBV4-3|TRBJ1-1
ASSQTSGTSSGMNTEAF
>TRBV18|TRBJ1-2
ASSPAGTLFGYT
>TRBV5-1|TRBJ2-3
ASSAGLAGGRLTDTQY
>TRBV21-1|TRBJ1-4
ASSKVRRVQVRTGGCEKLF
>TRBV11-3|TRBJ2-3
ASSPPGTGATDTQY
>TRBV4-1|TRBJ1-2
ASSQDSYGYT
>TRBV18|TRBJ1-1
ASSQSERTEAF
>TRBV6-5|TRBJ1-1
ASSYSARMNTEAF
>TRBV5-4|TRBJ1-6
ASSDSRDSPLH
>TRBV28|TRBJ2-1
ASSFGVHNEQF
>TRBV5-6|TRBJ2-2
ASSLEGRRAGELF
>TRBV10-2|TRBJ2-7
ASRPGQGTYEQY
>TRBV6-2/TRBV6-3|TRBJ1-2
ASSGTGGVYGYT
>TRBV6-2/TRBV6-3|TRBJ2-7
ASSYFGGTYEQY
>TRBV12-3/TRBV12-4|TRBJ2-2
ASSVQGRGELF
>TRBV2|TRBJ2-7
ASSEGGTGGYEQY
>TRBV27|TRBJ2-1
ASRSLQGGYNEQF
>TRBV19|TRBJ1-1
ASSIAGRAGTEAF
>TRBV5-1|TRBJ2-3
ASSLPGALGDTQY
>TRBV18|TRBJ2-2
ASSPSWDSGSGELF
>TRBV27|TRBJ1-2
ASSLRTGVNYGYT
>TRBV11-2|TRBJ1-2
ASSLEVYGYT
>TRBV5-1|TRBJ1-4
ASSLSGTGSEKLF
>TRBV6-5|TRBJ2-7
ASSFTGTADYEQY
>TRBV6-6|TRBJ1-1
ASRGGTEAF
>TRBV18|TRBJ2-7
ASSPDQDSYEQY
>TRBV20-1|TRBJ2-7
SASGLFGGSSYEQY
>TRBV3-1/TRBV3-2|TRBJ1-2
ASSHWTGSGYT
>TRBV19|TRBJ2-3
ASSMVRGGDTQY
>TRBV4-3|TRBJ2-1
ASSQDRGGRYNEQF
>TRBV5-1|TRBJ2-7
ASAATGGHEQY
>TRBV18|TRBJ1-6
ASSPGQGYNSPLH
>TRBV3-1/TRBV3-2|TRBJ1-1
ASSQESRTEAF
>TRBV5-5|TRBJ1-5
ASSLSSTGLNQPQH
>TRBV19|TRBJ1-3
ASSSNGGNTIY
>TRBV5-4|TRBJ1-4
ASSLKSGTGGGNEKLF
>TRBV27|TRBJ2-4
ASTPLLGSKNIQY
>TRBV4-1|TRBJ2-7
ASSQVYASQGQY
>TRBV27|TRBJ2-6
ASRQGSSGANVLT
>TRBV4-1|TRBJ1-2
ASSQASGGGYT
>TRBV9|TRBJ2-3
ASSVAKPGLAREETQY
>TRBV7-6|TRBJ1-5
ASSLREGAGQPQH
>TRBV2|TRBJ2-7
ASSQRGQGYEQY
>TRBV5-8|TRBJ2-5
ASSLATGARKETQY
>TRBV4-2|TRBJ2-5
ASSQVYRGGQETQY
>TRBV11-2|TRBJ2-3
AGQDRRMRDTQY
>TRBV28|TRBJ1-4
ASSLNRFATNEKLF
>TRBV11-1|TRBJ1-1
ASSWTTLDTEAF
>TRBV27|TRBJ1-5
ASSFRGDQPQH
>TRBV10-3|TRBJ1-4
ATRKGLDYEKLF
>TRBV28|TRBJ1-2
ASSLIERGYT
>TRBV6-5|TRBJ1-1
ASSPTGSVNTEAF
>TRBV2|TRBJ1-5
ASSEERVWQPQH
>TRBV7-8|TRBJ2-7
ASSLVSGRTYEQY
>TRBV10-2|TRBJ1-6
ASRTRGNSPLH
>TRBV19|TRBJ1-2
ASSPRTVNYGYT
>TRBV19|TRBJ1-1
ASGRQGENTEAF
>TRBV18|TRBJ2-3
ASSPRTGPDTQY
>TRBV24-1|TRBJ2-5
ATSAPSPHSETQY